Listed below are T cell receptor beta chains from one sample, sequenced in a study of memory CD4+ T cells and cytomegalovirus serostatus. Sequenced by immunoSEQ multiplex PCR; TCRdb stores in-frame clones only, minus some. Of roughly 50,000 clones in the sample, 70% to 80% are singletons; the top ten hold about 1.5%. Sample: memory CD4+ T cells from blood. These receptors were taken from an adult in good health and CMV-seronegative. Each CDR3 is given with its conserved first and last residue. Fields, in order: clone size, J gene, V gene, D gene, CDR3 DNA, CDR3 protein. The D gene is left open where the match is weak. The size entry is marked missing in some rows and otherwise reads once, few, many or a size class.

NA | TRBJ2-7 | TRBV18 | NA | TGTGCCAGCTCACCAACTAGTTCCGAGCAGTACTTC | CASSPTSSEQYF
once | TRBJ1-2 | TRBV19 | TRBD1 | TGTGCCAGTAGTATCGGCGGCGGGACAGCAAGCTATGGCTACACCTTC | CASSIGGGTASYGYTF
few | TRBJ2-7 | TRBV5-1 | NA | TGCGCCAGCAGCTTGGTAGGGGGAGGCGGTTACGAGCAGTACTTC | CASSLVGGGGYEQYF
NA | TRBJ2-7 | TRBV6-1 | NA | TGTGCCAGCCGAATGACCACCACCTACGAGCAGTACTTC | CASRMTTTYEQYF
NA | TRBJ1-5 | TRBV5-1 | TRBD1 | TGCGCCAGCAGCGAGACAGGGCAACATCAGCCCCAGCATTTT | CASSETGQHQPQHF
NA | TRBJ2-3 | TRBV7-9 | NA | TGTGCCAGCAGCTTAGGGGTTAGATATACGCAGTATTTT | CASSLGVRYTQYF
once | TRBJ1-3 | TRBV7-2 | TRBD1 | TGTGCCAGCAGCTTAGCCGGACAGGGGTCCCACTCTGGAAACACCATATATTTT | CASSLAGQGSHSGNTIYF
NA | TRBJ2-1 | TRBV9 | TRBD2 | TGTGCCAGCAGCTCACTAGCGGGGGAGAGCTCCTACAATGAGCAGTTCTTC | CASSSLAGESSYNEQFF
NA | TRBJ1-5 | TRBV6-1 | NA | TGTGCCAGCAGCTCCAGACGTACCAATCAGCCCCAGCATTTT | CASSSRRTNQPQHF
NA | TRBJ2-7 | TRBV28 | TRBD1 | TGTGCCAGCACTCCCCAGGTAGGGGGCAGCTCCTACGAGCAGTACTTC | CASTPQVGGSSYEQYF
few | TRBJ2-1 | TRBV7-9 | NA | TGTGCCAGCAGCACCTCCAACTTGCGGGCCTACAATGAGCAGTTCTTC | CASSTSNLRAYNEQFF
medium-sized | TRBJ2-1 | TRBV7-9 | NA | TGTGCCAGCAGCTTGAGGAACCCCTGGCCTAATGAGCAGTTCTTC | CASSLRNPWPNEQFF
NA | TRBJ2-1 | TRBV6-4 | NA | TGTGCCAGCAGTGACTCTTTCAAGGGGCTGAATGAGCAGTTCTTC | CASSDSFKGLNEQFF
NA | TRBJ1-1 | TRBV27 | NA | TGTGCCAGTAGGGAGGGGAGTATGGTGAACACTGAAGCTTTCTTT | CASREGSMVNTEAFF
NA | TRBJ2-1 | TRBV10-1 | TRBD1 | TGCGCCAGCAGTCCTAACAGGGGGCAATTCAATGAGCAGTTCTTC | CASSPNRGQFNEQFF
NA | TRBJ1-1 | TRBV7-2 | NA | TGTGCCAGCAGCTTGGGGGCGAACACTGAAGCTTTCTTT | CASSLGANTEAFF
NA | TRBJ2-6 | TRBV27 | NA | TGTGCCAGCAGAACCGGGACGGCTGGCTCTGGGGCCAACGTCCTGACTTTC | CASRTGTAGSGANVLTF
NA | TRBJ1-5 | TRBV6-5 | NA | TGTGCCAGCAGCCACACGTTCGGGGGGCACCAGCCCCAGCATTTT | CASSHTFGGHQPQHF
few | TRBJ1-1 | TRBV6-6 | NA | TGTGCCAGCATTCTTCTTAACACTGAAGCTTTCTTT | CASILLNTEAFF
NA | TRBJ1-2 | TRBV14 | NA | TGTGCCAGCAGCCAAGGGGGCGCCTATGGCTACACCTTC | CASSQGGAYGYTF
NA | TRBJ1-6 | TRBV13 | NA | TGTGCCAGCAGCTTAGGGGACCAGGGGAATTCACCCCTCCACTTT | CASSLGDQGNSPLHF
NA | TRBJ2-2 | TRBV4-3 | NA | TGCGCCAGCAGCCATAGGGGGGCCGGGGAGCTGTTTTTT | CASSHRGAGELFF
NA | TRBJ2-7 | TRBV28 | TRBD2 | TGTGCCAGCAGTTTCCTAGCGGGAGCGTCCTACGAGCAGTACTTC | CASSFLAGASYEQYF
few | TRBJ2-1 | TRBV10-3 | NA | TGTGCCATCAGGGACAGCTACAATGAGCAGTTCTTC | CAIRDSYNEQFF
NA | TRBJ1-2 | TRBV29-1 | TRBD1 | TGCAGCGTTTTCCAGCAGGGGGCGGGTGGAGTTGGCTACACCTTC | CSVFQQGAGGVGYTF